This TCR beta chain comes out of a study of CD8 T cells in ankylosing spondylitis. Scientists made TCR beta libraries using quantitative 5'-RACE with molecular barcodes. TCRdb re-derived calls from the 5' RACE reads in MiXCR, one entry per CDR3 protein. The repertoire consists of some 240,000 distinct CDR3 sequences, with approximately 7.3% occurring once and the leading ten covering approximately 15%. This clonotype has a count of ten or more. Its antigen is currently unknown. This CDR3 is missing its conserved last phenylalanine or tryptophan, likely due to a read error. No DNA is shown, since the ends of the CDR3 on it are uncertain; the CDR3 is the one TCRdb lists. Study-level points and caveats: In reactive arthritis synovial fluid and blood, some motif variants had been reported before. Reportedly, matched ankylosing spondylitis synovial fluid was significantly enriched for disease-linked clones. What appeared characteristic of ankylosing spondylitis blood was a TCR beta motif of 7 or 8 highly homologous variants.

The sample comprised blood, either unsorted or a sorted T cell fraction (not recorded which). The sequence was obtained from a male donor with ankylosing spondylitis.

The CDR3 here is CASSLKLVL. The chain couples TRBV7-2 to TRBJ2-7. The CDR3 is 9 residues long, counting both termini. Germline loops: CDR1 SGHTA, CDR2 FQGNSA.